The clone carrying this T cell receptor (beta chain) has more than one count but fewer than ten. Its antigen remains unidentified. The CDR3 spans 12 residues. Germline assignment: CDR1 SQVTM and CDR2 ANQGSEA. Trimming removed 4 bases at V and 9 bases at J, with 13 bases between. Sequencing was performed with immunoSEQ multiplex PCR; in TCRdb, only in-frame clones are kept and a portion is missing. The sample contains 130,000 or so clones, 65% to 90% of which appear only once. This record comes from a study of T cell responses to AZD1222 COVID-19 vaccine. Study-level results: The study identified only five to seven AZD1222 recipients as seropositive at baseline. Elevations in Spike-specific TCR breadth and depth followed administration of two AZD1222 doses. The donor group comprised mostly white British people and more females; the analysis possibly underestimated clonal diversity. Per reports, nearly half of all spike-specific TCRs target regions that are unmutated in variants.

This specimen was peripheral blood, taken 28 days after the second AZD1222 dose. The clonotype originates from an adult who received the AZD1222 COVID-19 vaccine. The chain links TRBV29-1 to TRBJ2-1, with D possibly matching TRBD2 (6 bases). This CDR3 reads CSVGAGGSEQFF. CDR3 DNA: TGCAGCGTTGGGGCTGGGGGGAGTGAGCAGTTCTTC.